These 10 T cell receptor beta chains share one sample of origin, sequenced in a study of PD-1 blockade in classical Hodgkin lymphoma. Only in-frame clones appear in the TCRdb table, and some are missing; sequencing was by immunoSEQ multiplex PCR. The table shows 90,000 to 110,000 clones, with roughly nine tenths occurring only once. The sample's time point: cycle 4 day 1 (C4D1), after more than five weeks of nivolumab. Each and every patient relapsed after autologous stem cell transplantation, and patients got differing brentuximab vedotin exposure. The sequencing here drew on peripheral blood mononuclear cells (PBMCs), taken before the fourth cycle of nivolumab. These TCRs come from a human donor with classical Hodgkin lymphoma.

This clone has just a few counts. The chain employs TRBV6-5 and TRBJ2-7; 10 bases align to TRBD2. The CDR3 covers 15 residues. V was pared by 5 bases and J by 0 bases, with 4 bases of the junction left unmatched. CDR1 MNHEY and CDR2 SVGAGI come from the germline V gene. CDR3 region: CASSISSGSSYEQYF. In DNA, the CDR3 is TGTGCCAGCAGTATTTCTAGCGGGAGCTCCTACGAGCAGTACTTC.

In its sample, this clone was seen once. The rearrangement joins TRBV7-8 to TRBJ1-1, with a weak D call TRBD1 (6 bases). Germline CDR1 SGHVS, CDR2 FQNEAQ. Between the trimmed V and J ends, which lost 11 bases and 0 bases, there was a span of 16 bases. CDR3 size: 14 residues. The CDR3 nucleotides are TGTGCCGGGCGTCGGGGGGACATGAACACTGAAGCTTTCTTT. Its protein is CAGRRGDMNTEAFF.

This chain links TRBV7-8 with TRBJ2-5; D perhaps matches TRBD2 (6 bases). Germline V CDR1 and CDR2: SGHVS, FQNEAQ. V dropped 1 base and J dropped 4 bases, with 13 bases sitting between them. This CDR3 spans 15 amino acids. The CDR3 DNA reads TGTGCCAGCAGCTTAGGTTTTAGCGGCATAGAGACCCAGTACTTC. It codes for CASSLGFSGIETQYF. The full variable domain, in which reference TRBV7-8 and TRBJ2-5 provide the parts outside the CDR3, is GAGVSQSPRYKVAKRGQDVALRCDPISGHVSLFWYQQALGQGPEFLTYFQNEAQLDKSGLPSDRFFAERPEGSVSTLKIQRTQQEDSAVYLCASSLGFSGIETQYFGPGTRLLVL.

The rearrangement links TRBV19 to TRBJ1-4; the match to TRBD1 covers 9 bases. Germline CDR1 and CDR2: LNHDA and SQIVND (reference sequence). The CDR3 contains 14 residues. V shed 6 bases and J 8 bases; nucleotides not matched to a gene: 7. The CDR3 nucleotides are TGTGCCAGTAGGACGTGGACAGGGGAGGAAAAACTGTTTTTT. Translation gives CASRTWTGEEKLFF.

V gene TRBV6-1 combines with J gene TRBJ2-7; TRBD2 aligns across 11 bases. CDR1 and CDR2 (germline): MNHNS, SASEGT. Losses at the gene ends were 2 bases for V and 6 bases for J; bases not matched to a gene: 12. The CDR3 loop spans 17 amino acids. CDR3 loop: CASSERLAGGPGGEQYF. DNA of the CDR3: TGTGCCAGCAGTGAAAGGTTAGCGGGAGGGCCTGGGGGCGAGCAGTACTTC.

This clone turned up a few times. The V and J genes are TRBV6-1 and TRBJ1-3; D gene ambiguous. Germline V gene data show CDR1 as MNHNS and CDR2 as SASEGT. This CDR3 spans 15 amino acids. Trimming took off 2 bases at V and 2 bases at J, with 10 bases between the two ends. Written as DNA, the CDR3 is TGTGCCAGCAGTGAAAATACGGTAGCTGGAAACACCATATATTTT. Amino acid sequence: CASSENTVAGNTIYF.

V gene TRBV18 combines with J gene TRBJ1-2; TRBD1 matches at 8 bases. CDR3 length equals 18 residues. Germline V lookup: CDR1 KGHSH, CDR2 LQKENI. The V segment lost 2 bases and the J segment 4 bases; nucleotides outside the gene matches: 15. DNA for the CDR3: TGTGCCAGCTCACCAATAGTAGCAGGGGGCCTCACGAGCTATGGCTACACCTTC. As protein: CASSPIVAGGLTSYGYTF.

To note about this clone: The sample contains more than one DNA sequence encoding this CDR3. The V gene is TRBV27, the J gene TRBJ2-7; 11 nucleotides agree with TRBD1. Germline V gene data show CDR1 as MNHEY and CDR2 as SMNVEV (reference sequence). Germline trimming cut 4 bases from V and 4 bases from J; bases unmatched to any gene: 3. This CDR3 has 14 residues. The CDR3 DNA follows: TGTGCCAGCAGTTCCGGGACAGGGGGTTACGAGCAGTACTTC. Its translation: CASSSGTGGYEQYF.

The chain carries TRBV2 and TRBJ2-3, with D possibly TRBD2 on 6 matching bases. Trimming removed 8 bases at V and 2 bases at J, with 11 bases between. CDR1 is SNHLY and CDR2 is FYNNEI in the germline V gene. The CDR3 has 13 residues. This CDR3 is CASPGLHTDTQYF. CDR3 DNA: TGTGCCAGCCCGGGACTTCACACAGATACGCAGTATTTT.

The CDR3 DNA follows: TGTGCCAGCTCACCCCTCGACACAGGGGCGAGCACTGAAGCTTTCTTT. Residues: CASSPLDTGASTEAFF. V gene TRBV18 combines with J gene TRBJ1-1; 7 bases match TRBD1. CDR3 length equals 16 residues. Germline CDR1 and CDR2: KGHSH and LQKENI. Trimming cost V 3 bases and J 4 bases; bases outside gene matches: 11. The entire variable domain, with the rest obtained from reference TRBV18 and TRBJ1-1, is as follows: NAGVMQNPRHLVRRRGQEARLRCSPMKGHSHVYWYRQLPEEGLKFMVYLQKENIIDESGMPKERFSAEFPKEGPSILRIQQVVRGDSAAYFCASSPLDTGASTEAFFGQGTRLTVV.